This T cell receptor (beta chain) is from a study of T-cell reconstitution after alpha-beta-depleted transplantation in children. This clonotype was observed at least ten times. During its preparation, the TCRbeta library received unique molecular identifiers. MiXCR, run by TCRdb on the PCR reads, gives a single entry per CDR3 protein. The top ten hold roughly 14% of the sample, which has some 550,000 distinct CDR3 sequences, under 25% seen once. Material: PBMCs, mostly from graft donor cells, obtained 360 days after TCRalphabeta/CD19-depleted stem cell transplant. This receptor was obtained from a boy under two years old who had a stem cell transplant for acute myeloid leukemia, so the T cells may come from the graft donor.

As DNA, the CDR3 is TGTGCCAGCAGCTCAAGTCGGCGCGGGGGGGCCAGAGGTGAGCAGTTCTTC. As protein: CASSSSRRGGARGEQFF. The chain uses TRBV7-2 and TRBJ2-1; 9 positions match TRBD2. The germline V gene encodes CDR1 SGHTA and CDR2 FQGNSA. This CDR3 is 17 amino acids long. V gave up 4 bases and J gave up 9 bases; unmatched junction bases: 16.